A selection of T cell receptor beta chains follows, all from one sample in a study of blood T cell repertoires in COVID-19. TCRdb keeps only in-frame clones here, not all; method: immunoSEQ multiplex PCR. The data contain around 100,000 clones, about 74% of them seen just once; the ten biggest clones take up about 3.9%. The sequenced material came from peripheral blood. The origin of the receptors is a man between 70 and 80 years old with COVID-19, enrolled during active disease. The CDR3 runs from the conserved cysteine through the conserved F or W. The D gene is left open where the match is weak. Rows may omit the clone size; those that give it use once, few, many or a size class.

j_gene: TRBJ2-7; d_gene: TRBD1; abundance: .; v_gene: TRBV19; len: 14; CDR3aa: CASSITGAAYEQYF; CDR3nt: TGTGCCAGTAGTATCACAGGGGCCGCCTACGAGCAGTACTTC
j_gene: TRBJ2-7; d_gene: .; abundance: .; v_gene: TRBV4-2; len: 15; CDR3aa: CASSQGASVSYEQYF; CDR3nt: TGTGCCAGCAGCCAAGGGGCTAGCGTCTCCTACGAGCAGTACTTC
j_gene: TRBJ2-5; d_gene: TRBD2; abundance: .; v_gene: TRBV6-2/TRBV6-3; len: 15; CDR3aa: CASSDSGRAGETQYF; CDR3nt: TGTGCCAGCAGTGATAGCGGGAGGGCCGGAGAGACCCAGTACTTC
j_gene: TRBJ2-1; d_gene: TRBD2; abundance: .; v_gene: TRBV7-2; len: 14; CDR3aa: CASSPSGGYNEQFF; CDR3nt: TGTGCCAGCAGCCCCAGCGGGGGATACAATGAGCAGTTCTTC
j_gene: TRBJ2-7; d_gene: TRBD1; abundance: many; v_gene: TRBV4-3; len: 14; CDR3aa: CASSQADRVGEQYF; CDR3nt: TGCGCCAGCAGCCAAGCAGACAGGGTGGGCGAGCAGTACTTC
j_gene: TRBJ2-1; d_gene: TRBD2; abundance: .; v_gene: TRBV6-2/TRBV6-3; len: 15; CDR3aa: CASSPLGAGDDEQFF; CDR3nt: TGTGCCAGCAGTCCCCTAGGAGCGGGAGATGATGAGCAGTTCTTC
j_gene: TRBJ2-3; d_gene: TRBD2; abundance: .; v_gene: TRBV5-4; len: 18; CDR3aa: CASSLAEEAGGGTDTQYF; CDR3nt: TGTGCCAGCAGCTTGGCCGAGGAAGCGGGAGGGGGTACAGATACGCAGTATTTT
j_gene: TRBJ2-7; d_gene: TRBD1; abundance: .; v_gene: TRBV27; len: 13; CDR3aa: CASRRQGSYEQYF; CDR3nt: TGTGCCAGTAGGAGACAGGGCTCCTACGAGCAGTACTTC
j_gene: TRBJ2-1; d_gene: TRBD1; abundance: .; v_gene: TRBV7-9; len: 16; CDR3aa: CASSSVGTGHLNEQFF; CDR3nt: TGTGCCAGCAGTTCAGTGGGGACAGGGCATCTCAATGAGCAGTTCTTC
j_gene: TRBJ1-2; d_gene: .; abundance: once; v_gene: TRBV18; len: 13; CDR3aa: CASSLLDSSGYTF; CDR3nt: TGTGCCAGCTCACTCCTGGACAGTTCGGGCTACACCTTC
j_gene: TRBJ1-5; d_gene: .; abundance: .; v_gene: TRBV19; len: 17; CDR3aa: CASSIGALGGWNQPQHF; CDR3nt: TGTGCCAGTAGTATAGGGGCTCTGGGTGGCTGGAATCAGCCCCAGCATTTT
j_gene: TRBJ1-2; d_gene: .; abundance: few; v_gene: TRBV6-6; len: 14; CDR3aa: CASTTTDTNYGYTF; CDR3nt: TGTGCCAGCACCACAACAGACACTAACTATGGCTACACCTTC
j_gene: TRBJ2-7; d_gene: .; abundance: .; v_gene: TRBV6-5; len: 13; CDR3aa: CASSLTSSYEQYF; CDR3nt: TGTGCCAGCAGCCTGACTAGCTCCTACGAGCAGTACTTC
j_gene: TRBJ2-7; d_gene: TRBD1; abundance: .; v_gene: TRBV6-6; len: 15; CDR3aa: CASSPRQGAAYEQYF; CDR3nt: TGTGCCAGCAGTCCACGACAGGGGGCAGCCTACGAGCAGTACTTC
j_gene: TRBJ2-1; d_gene: TRBD2; abundance: .; v_gene: TRBV10-3; len: 20; CDR3aa: CAISELRLAGDGELYNEQFF; CDR3nt: TGTGCCATCAGTGAGTTGCGGCTAGCGGGAGACGGGGAGCTCTACAATGAGCAGTTCTTC
j_gene: TRBJ1-1; d_gene: TRBD1; abundance: few; v_gene: TRBV24-1; len: 13; CDR3aa: CATKGQVNTEAFF; CDR3nt: TGTGCCACCAAGGGACAGGTCAATACTGAAGCTTTCTTT
j_gene: TRBJ1-2; d_gene: TRBD1; abundance: .; v_gene: TRBV5-4; len: 15; CDR3aa: CASSLDPTGGFGYTF; CDR3nt: TGTGCCAGCAGCTTAGACCCTACAGGGGGCTTTGGCTACACCTTC
j_gene: TRBJ1-2; d_gene: .; abundance: .; v_gene: TRBV11-2; len: 15; CDR3aa: CASSSSPQDRVGYTF; CDR3nt: TGTGCCAGCAGCTCCTCGCCCCAGGACAGAGTTGGCTACACCTTC